The next 31 T cell receptor beta chains were all read from a single sample in a study of TIL therapy for anti-PD-1-resistant metastatic lung cancer. The libraries were made with immunoSEQ v3. This table comes from immunoSEQ multiplex PCR, and its TCRdb copy is limited to in-frame clones, with some not included. The sample holds 95,000 or so clones, under 70% seen once. Time point meaning: pre-treatment sample, taken before nivolumab and TIL therapy. Most excised metastases sampled were pleural nodules or supraclavicular lymph nodes. This sample comprised tumor tissue, obtained at baseline. Source of these receptors: a person aged 25-85 years with non-small cell lung cancer.

The chain uses TRBV13 and TRBJ1-2; TRBD1 might be the D (5 bases). Trimming cost V 3 bases and J 0 bases, with 11 bases left between them. The CDR3 has 15 amino acids. Germline V CDR1 and CDR2: PRHDT, FYEKMQ (reference sequence). The CDR3 region has the DNA TGTGCCAGCAGCTTCCGCGGGGGGACTAACTATGGCTACACCTTC. Translated: CASSFRGGTNYGYTF.

The chain combines TRBV7-2 with TRBJ2-2; 8 bases fit TRBD2. CDR3 size: 15 residues. Germline V gene sequence: CDR1 SGHTA, CDR2 FQGNSA. Trimming cost V 6 bases and J 9 bases; bases outside gene matches: 12. CDR3 protein: CASRNSGVAGRELFF. The CDR3 DNA reads as TGTGCCAGCAGAAATAGCGGCGTAGCGGGAAGGGAGCTGTTTTTT.

The rearrangement links TRBV4-3 to TRBJ2-7, with 9 bases fitting TRBD2. Germline CDR1 is LGHNA and CDR2 is YSLEER. The V and J ends lost 0 bases and 2 bases, in that order; junction bases with no gene match: 5. This CDR3 has 16 residues. The CDR3 nucleotides read TGCGCCAGCAGCCAAGATCTAGGCGGGGGGGCCTACGAGCAGTACTTC. It translates to CASSQDLGGGAYEQYF.

This sequence joins TRBV7-8 and TRBJ2-3; a possible D gene is TRBD1 (6 bases). The ends were cut back, 5 bases at V and 4 bases at J, with 13 bases in the middle. This CDR3 contains 14 residues. CDR1 SGHVS and CDR2 FQNEAQ come from the germline V gene. The CDR3 protein is CASSLLGGADTQYF. CDR3 DNA: TGTGCCAGCAGCCTGCTTGGGGGCGCAGATACGCAGTATTTT.

The V call is TRBV15, the J call TRBJ1-4; the D is unclear. CDR3 length equals 16 residues. Per germline, CDR1 LNHNV and CDR2 YYDKDF (reference sequence). Trimming took off 0 bases at V and 5 bases at J, with 13 bases between the two ends. The CDR3 DNA reads as TGTGCCACCAGCAGAGAAGGGAGGGTACTAAATGAAAAACTGTTTTTT. Translated: CATSREGRVLNEKLFF.

The chain recombines TRBV9 with TRBJ2-7; 9 bases map to TRBD2. The germline V gene has CDR1 SGDLS and CDR2 YYNGEE. J lost 2 bases, V lost 0 bases, and 6 bases had no gene match. This CDR3 is 16 amino acids long. CDR3 DNA: TGTGCCAGCAGCGTAGATGGACTAGCGTCAGCCTACGAGCAGTACTTC. Residues: CASSVDGLASAYEQYF.

This clone was detected only once. The chain employs TRBV5-6 and TRBJ1-3; D ambiguous. V was trimmed by 0 bases and J by 1 base, leaving 8 bases between them. Germline V gives CDR1 SGHDT, CDR2 YYEEEE. The CDR3 consists of 15 residues. The CDR3 nucleotides are TGTGCCAGCAGCTTGGTTAGTTTTTCTGGAAACACCATATATTTT. Its protein product is CASSLVSFSGNTIYF.

The CDR3 reads CASRPTSGRAFGELFF. Written as DNA, the CDR3 is TGTGCCAGTAGACCAACTAGCGGGAGGGCCTTCGGGGAGCTGTTTTTT. This chain joins TRBV19 and TRBJ2-2; 13 positions match TRBD2. V lost 6 bases to trimming and J lost 7 bases; unmatched junction nucleotides: 8. CDR3 length equals 16 residues. The germline CDR1 and CDR2 sequences are LNHDA and SQIVND (reference sequence).

The CDR3 DNA sequence: TGTGCCAGCAGCCCATCCGGGTCGGGATCAGATACGCAGTATTTT. This translates into CASSPSGSGSDTQYF. V gene TRBV7-2 combines with J gene TRBJ2-3, with D maybe TRBD2 (5 bases). Germline V CDR1 and CDR2: SGHTA, FQGNSA. The CDR3 length is 15 residues. V lost 5 bases to trimming and J lost 4 bases, with 16 bases between them.

V is TRBV30 and J is TRBJ1-1; D is unclear. The germline V gene encodes CDR1 GTSNPN and CDR2 SVGIG (reference sequence). V dropped 2 bases and J dropped 8 bases, with 24 bases sitting between them. CDR3 length: 16 residues. CDR3 DNA: TGTGCCTGGAGTCTAACCGGCCCACGGGCCCTGAGAGAAGCTTTCTTT. It codes for CAWSLTGPRALREAFF.

The V call is TRBV19, the J call TRBJ2-3; TRBD2 might be the D (5 bases). CDR1 LNHDA and CDR2 SQIVND come from the germline V gene (reference sequence). CDR3 size: 16 residues. Trimming removed 1 base at V and 1 base at J, with 12 bases between. CDR3 region: CASSIADGAGTDTQYF. The CDR3 DNA sequence: TGTGCCAGTAGTATAGCCGACGGAGCGGGCACAGATACGCAGTATTTT.

The chain links TRBV20-1 to TRBJ2-5; D is uncertain. Germline CDR1 and CDR2: DFQATT and SNEGSKA (reference sequence). This CDR3 has 14 amino acids. Trimming removed 3 bases from V and 0 bases from J, with 11 bases in between. The CDR3 nucleotides are TGCAGTGCTAGTTCCCCCGCGAACCAAGAGACCCAGTACTTC. Translating gives CSASSPANQETQYF.

The chain uses TRBV5-1 and TRBJ1-3, with a weak D call TRBD1 (5 bases). Germline CDR1 reads SGHRS; CDR2 reads YFSETQ. The CDR3 length is 14 residues. Trimming took off 3 bases at V and 4 bases at J, with 11 bases between the two ends. CDR3 nucleotides: TGCGCCAGCAGCTGGGGACGACAGGGAAACACCATATATTTT. Its protein is CASSWGRQGNTIYF. Using reference TRBV5-1 and TRBJ1-3 for the parts outside the CDR3, the full variable domain is KAGVTQTPRYLIKTRGQQVTLSCSPISGHRSVSWYQQTPGQGLQFLFEYFSETQRNKGNFPGRFSGRQFSNSRSEMNVSTLELGDSALYLCASSWGRQGNTIYFGEGSWLTVV.

Here the CDR3 reads CASSVQGTGHYGYTF. Here the CDR3 DNA reads TGTGCCAGCAGCGTCCAGGGGACAGGGCACTATGGCTACACCTTC. This chain links TRBV6-5 with TRBJ1-2; TRBD1 aligns across 9 bases. With 6 bases clipped from V and 3 bases from J, the junction kept 8 bases outside the gene matches. The CDR3 consists of 15 residues. Germline CDR1 is MNHEY and CDR2 is SVGAGI.

This chain joins TRBV7-2 and TRBJ1-5, with D perhaps matching TRBD1 (6 bases). Germline-derived CDR1 and CDR2 are SGHTA and FQGNSA. V was cut by 5 bases and J by 0 bases, with 11 bases left in between. The CDR3 spans 15 residues. The CDR3 sequence: CASSPDRYSNQPQHF. The CDR3 DNA reads as TGTGCCAGCAGCCCCGACAGGTATAGCAATCAGCCCCAGCATTTT.

By proportion, this clone is medium-sized. The chain joins TRBV28 to TRBJ2-3; D is possibly TRBD2 (6 bases). The CDR3 loop spans 15 amino acids. V was pared by 4 bases and J by 7 bases, with 18 bases between. Germline V CDR1 and CDR2: MDHEN, SYDVKM. The CDR3 protein is CASSSTGDRVNTQYF. CDR3 DNA: TGTGCCAGCAGTTCCACGGGAGATCGGGTAAATACGCAGTATTTT.

This chain uses TRBV3-1 (or the pseudogene TRBV3-2) with TRBJ2-3, with D perhaps matching TRBD1 (6 bases). CDR1 is LGHDT, CDR2 YNNKEL, per germline (reference sequence). The length of the CDR3 is 16 residues. V was cut by 0 bases and J by 2 bases, with 12 bases left in between. CDR3 in amino acids: CASSQDPGQSTDTQYF. CDR3 in DNA: TGTGCCAGCAGCCAAGACCCCGGACAGTCCACAGATACGCAGTATTTT.

The chain joins TRBV20-1 to TRBJ2-2; D ambiguous. The CDR3 runs to 14 residues. Trimming removed 3 bases from V and 1 base from J, with 9 bases in between. Germline CDR1 is DFQATT and CDR2 is SNEGSKA (reference sequence). CDR3 sequence (DNA): TGCAGTGCTAGTGTTATACTGAACACCGGGGAGCTGTTTTTT. Translation gives CSASVILNTGELFF.

The V and J genes are TRBV4-1 and TRBJ1-2; 8 nucleotides align to TRBD1. CDR1 and CDR2 (germline): MGHRA, YSYEKL. CDR3 length: 16 amino acids. V lost 2 bases to trimming and J lost 3 bases; unmatched junction nucleotides: 8. CDR3: CASSQTDRVGDYGYTF. CDR3 DNA: TGCGCCAGCAGCCAAACGGACAGGGTGGGGGACTATGGCTACACCTTC.

The chain links TRBV10-2 to TRBJ2-3, with D perhaps matching TRBD2 (5 bases). Germline V lookup: CDR1 WSHSY, CDR2 SAAADI. This CDR3 is 15 amino acids long. Trimming stripped 6 bases from V and 3 bases from J, with 16 bases between. Here the CDR3 reads CASSLLAMGTDTQYF. DNA of the CDR3: TGCGCCAGCAGCTTATTAGCGATGGGAACAGATACGCAGTATTTT.

The J gene is TRBJ2-5, the V gene TRBV6-6; TRBD2 matches at 9 bases. The ends lost 7 bases at V and 2 bases at J; junction bases unmatched: 11. There are 16 residues in the CDR3. The germline V gene has CDR1 MNHNY and CDR2 SVGAGI (reference sequence). The CDR3 region is CASTQKGSGGQETQYF. The CDR3, as DNA: TGTGCCAGCACTCAGAAGGGTAGCGGGGGTCAAGAGACCCAGTACTTC.

This clone occurred once. This sequence joins TRBV7-8 and TRBJ1-4; tentatively, D is TRBD1 (6 bases). Looked up from germline, CDR1 is SGHVS and CDR2 is FQNEAQ. The CDR3 is 15 amino acids. Trimming shortened V by 5 bases and J by 8 bases, and 18 bases separated the two germline ends. The CDR3 protein is CASSRGGTDGEKLFF. The DNA for the CDR3 is TGTGCCAGCAGCCGAGGGGGGACGGATGGCGAAAAACTGTTTTTT.

The CDR3 protein is CATSRVAAQETQYF. The DNA of the CDR3 is TGTGCCACCAGCAGAGTAGCGGCCCAAGAGACCCAGTACTTC. J is TRBJ2-5 and V is TRBV15, with D maybe TRBD2 (6 bases). V lost 1 base and J 1 base, leaving 7 bases between the germline ends. The V gene's germline CDR1 is LNHNV and CDR2 YYDKDF (reference sequence). CDR3 size: 14 residues.

The chain uses TRBV6-6 and TRBJ1-1; D not certain. CDR3 length: 13 residues. Germline loops: CDR1 MNHNY, CDR2 SVGAGI (reference sequence). Deletions cut 8 bases from V and 6 bases from J, with 16 bases between. CDR3 in DNA: TGTGCCAGCCTAAATACAGTTTCTTCTGAAGCTTTCTTT. Translating it yields CASLNTVSSEAFF.

The genes are TRBV6-5 and TRBJ1-1, with D unclear. V was clipped by 6 bases and J by 4 bases, with 12 bases between them. The germline V gene has CDR1 MNHEY and CDR2 SVGAGI. This CDR3 comprises 13 residues. The CDR3 loop is CASRPAGGTEAFF. In nucleotides, the CDR3 is TGTGCCAGCAGGCCCGCCGGCGGCACTGAAGCTTTCTTT.

The chain is built from TRBV11-2 and TRBJ1-6; D call uncertain. This CDR3 has 15 residues. Germline CDR1 SGHAT, CDR2 FQNNGV. V lost 7 bases and J 6 bases, leaving 16 bases between the germline ends. The CDR3 region has the DNA TGTGCCAGCACCCGGGTGGTACAGAGTAATTCACCCCTCCACTTT. It encodes CASTRVVQSNSPLHF.

The genes are TRBV5-1 and TRBJ2-7; D might be TRBD1 (5 bases). V was cut by 5 bases and J by 1 base, with 10 bases left in between. The CDR3 covers 13 residues. CDR1 is SGHRS and CDR2 is YFSETQ in the germline V gene. CDR3 bases: TGCGCCAGCAGACCAAGACAGTCCTACGAGCAGTACTTC. It yields the protein CASRPRQSYEQYF.

J is TRBJ2-2 and V is TRBV30; no clear D. Germline V lookup: CDR1 GTSNPN, CDR2 SVGIG (reference sequence). Trimming took off 1 base at V and 0 bases at J, with 9 bases between the two ends. The CDR3 loop spans 15 amino acids. CDR3 sequence (DNA): TGTGCCTGGAGTGAATGGCAGGCGAACACCGGGGAGCTGTTTTTT. Its translation is CAWSEWQANTGELFF.

In this sample, this clone turned up many times. The J gene is TRBJ1-1, the V gene TRBV27; D might be TRBD1 (6 bases). V was trimmed by 5 bases and J by 4 bases, leaving 14 bases between them. The germline gives CDR1 MNHEY, CDR2 SMNVEV (reference sequence). This CDR3 has 14 residues. CDR3 region: CASSLRGGATEAFF. In nucleotides, the CDR3 is TGTGCCAGCAGTCTCAGGGGAGGAGCCACTGAAGCTTTCTTT.

This sequence joins TRBV19 and TRBJ2-2; no definite D call. This CDR3 is 16 amino acids long. The V end was cut by 1 base, the J end by 2 bases, with 11 bases between. Per germline, CDR1 LNHDA and CDR2 SQIVND (reference sequence). The CDR3 here is CASSIGMWINTGELFF. CDR3 sequence (DNA): TGTGCCAGTAGTATAGGCATGTGGATTAACACCGGGGAGCTGTTTTTT.

The chain carries TRBV2 and TRBJ1-1, with D possibly TRBD1 on 6 matching bases. Trimming removed 7 bases from V and 0 bases from J, with 15 bases in between. Germline lookup yields CDR1 SNHLY and CDR2 FYNNEI. The CDR3 is 15 amino acids. CDR3 loop: CASTLLGGLNTEAFF. The CDR3 DNA is TGTGCCAGCACCCTGCTTGGGGGGCTGAACACTGAAGCTTTCTTT. The complete variable domain, with remaining parts taken from reference TRBV2 and TRBJ1-1, reads EPEVTQTPSHQVTQMGQEVILRCVPISNHLYFYWYRQILGQKVEFLVSFYNNEISEKSEIFDDQFSVERPDGSNFTLKIRSTKLEDSAMYFCASTLLGGLNTEAFFGQGTRLTVV.